These 5 T cell receptor beta chains share one sample of origin, sequenced in a study of T cell responses to AZD1222 COVID-19 vaccine. The protocol was immunoSEQ multiplex PCR, while the TCRdb copy is restricted to in-frame clones and leaves out a portion. The sample yields 130,000 to 150,000 clones, about 87% seen once. The sample here was peripheral blood, taken on day 0 of AZD1222 vaccination. Receptors originate from an adult in good health.

The chain employs TRBV19 and TRBJ1-6; D call uncertain. V was shortened by 7 bases and J by 9 bases, with 13 bases between the two germline ends. CDR1 is LNHDA, CDR2 SQIVND, per germline (reference sequence). The CDR3 spans 13 residues. Here the CDR3 reads CASTSSRSSPLHF. The CDR3 DNA sequence: TGTGCCAGTACTTCATCCAGGAGTTCACCCCTCCACTTT.

The V gene is TRBV5-5, the J gene TRBJ1-2; D is uncertain. This CDR3 comprises 12 residues. V was pared by 6 bases and J by 4 bases, with 10 bases between. Per germline, CDR1 SGHKS and CDR2 YYEKEE (reference sequence). In nucleotides, the CDR3 is TGTGCCAGCACAAAGGAGGGCTATGGCTACACCTTC. It codes for CASTKEGYGYTF.

The chain employs TRBV7-9 and TRBJ2-1; D possibly matches TRBD1 or TRBD2 (5 bases each). The CDR3 is 11 residues long. Germline assignment: CDR1 SEHNR and CDR2 FQNEAQ (reference sequence). Trimming took 5 bases from V and 12 from J, leaving 11 bases between them. CDR3 in DNA: TGTGCCAGCAGCCCCGGGGCAGGGCAGTTCTTC. Translation: CASSPGAGQFF. Full variable domain (outside the CDR3, taken from reference TRBV7-9 and TRBJ2-1): DTGVSQNPRHKITKRGQNVTFRCDPISEHNRLYWYRQTLGQGPEFLTYFQNEAQLEKSRLLSDRFSAERPKGSFSTLEIQRTEQGDSAMYLCASSPGAGQFFGPGTRLTVL.

CDR3 loop: CASSFPGEWNEAFF. CDR3 bases: TGTGCCAGCAGCTTCCCGGGGGAGTGGAATGAAGCTTTCTTT. The chain carries TRBV5-4 and TRBJ1-1, with D perhaps TRBD1 (5 bases). The V and J ends lost 2 bases and 7 bases respectively, with 15 bases between them. Germline CDR1 reads SGHNT; CDR2 reads YYREEE (reference sequence). The CDR3 covers 14 residues.

This rearrangement joins TRBV6-5 to TRBJ1-2, with D hard to call. Germline CDR1 is MNHEY and CDR2 is SVGAGI. The CDR3 totals 15 residues. Trimming took off 3 bases at V and 5 bases at J, with 16 bases between the two ends. The CDR3 is CASSYSASLGYGYTF. The CDR3 DNA follows: TGTGCCAGCAGTTATTCCGCGAGCCTGGGGTATGGCTACACCTTC.